This T cell receptor beta chain came from a study of cytomegalovirus exposure and HLA in healthy donors. Overall study findings and caveats: The authors listed 150 to 200 TCR beta chains as cytomegalovirus-associated.

In nominal health when sampled, donors likely had unrecorded immune exposures nonetheless. Researchers ran the PCR with 60 Vbeta and 13 Jbeta primers. Sequenced by immunoSEQ multiplex PCR; TCRdb stores in-frame clones only, minus some. The sample has 150,000 or so clones; 60% to 85% are singletons. Regarding this clone: The target antigen is unknown.

The specimen was PBMCs. The receptor was derived from a middle-aged man in good health and CMV-seropositive.

The CDR3 here is CASSVGQPQHF. As DNA, the CDR3 is TGTGCCAGCAGTGTCGGTCAGCCCCAGCATTTT. The chain joins TRBV2 to TRBJ1-5; the D is unclear. Germline V gives CDR1 SNHLY, CDR2 FYNNEI. The CDR3 contains 11 residues. Trimming pared 4 bases from V and 6 bases from J, leaving 4 bases between.